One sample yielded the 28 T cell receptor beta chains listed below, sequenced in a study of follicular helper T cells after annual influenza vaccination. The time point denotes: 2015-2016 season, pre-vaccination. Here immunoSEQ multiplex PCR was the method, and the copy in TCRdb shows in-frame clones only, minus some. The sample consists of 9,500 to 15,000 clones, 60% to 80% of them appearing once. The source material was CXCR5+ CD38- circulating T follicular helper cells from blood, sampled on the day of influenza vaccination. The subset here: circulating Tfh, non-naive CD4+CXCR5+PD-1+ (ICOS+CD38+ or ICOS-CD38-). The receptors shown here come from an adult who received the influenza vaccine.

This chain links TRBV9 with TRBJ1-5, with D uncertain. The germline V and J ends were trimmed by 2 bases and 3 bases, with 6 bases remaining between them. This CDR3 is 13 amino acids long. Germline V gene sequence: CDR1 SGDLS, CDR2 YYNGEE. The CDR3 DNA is TGTGCCAGCAGCGTTTTAGACAATCAGCCCCAGCATTTT. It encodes CASSVLDNQPQHF.

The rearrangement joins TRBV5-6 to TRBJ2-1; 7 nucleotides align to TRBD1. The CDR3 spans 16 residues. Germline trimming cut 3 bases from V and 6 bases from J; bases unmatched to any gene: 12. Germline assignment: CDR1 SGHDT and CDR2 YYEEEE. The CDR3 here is CASSSSDRVRGNEQFF. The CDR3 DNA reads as TGTGCCAGCAGCTCCTCCGACAGGGTTAGGGGCAATGAGCAGTTCTTC.

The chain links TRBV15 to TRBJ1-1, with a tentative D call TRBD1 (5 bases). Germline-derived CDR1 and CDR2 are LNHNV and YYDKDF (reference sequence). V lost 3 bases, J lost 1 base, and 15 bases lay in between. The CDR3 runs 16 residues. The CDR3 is CATSRGMGEGNTEAFF. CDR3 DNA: TGTGCCACCAGCAGGGGAATGGGGGAGGGGAACACTGAAGCTTTCTTT. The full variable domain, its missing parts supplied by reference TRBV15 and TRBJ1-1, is DAMVIQNPRYQVTQFGKPVTLSCSQTLNHNVMYWYQQKSSQAPKLLFHYYDKDFNNEADTPDNFQSRRPNTSFCFLDIRSPGLGDTAMYLCATSRGMGEGNTEAFFGQGTRLTVV.

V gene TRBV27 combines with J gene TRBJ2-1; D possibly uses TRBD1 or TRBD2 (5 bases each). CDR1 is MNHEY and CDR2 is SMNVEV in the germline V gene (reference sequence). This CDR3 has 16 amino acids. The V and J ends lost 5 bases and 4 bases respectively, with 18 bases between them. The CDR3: CASSGRDRTLYNEQFF. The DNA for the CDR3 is TGTGCCAGCAGTGGTCGGGACCGGACCTTATACAATGAGCAGTTCTTC.

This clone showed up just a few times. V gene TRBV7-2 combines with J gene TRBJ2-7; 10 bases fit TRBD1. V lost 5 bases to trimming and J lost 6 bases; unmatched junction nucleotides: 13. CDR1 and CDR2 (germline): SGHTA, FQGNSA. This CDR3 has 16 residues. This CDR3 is CASSQRQTGTGVEQYF. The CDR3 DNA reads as TGTGCCAGCAGCCAACGTCAGACCGGGACAGGGGTCGAGCAGTACTTC.

The CDR3 loop is CASRGGSGTLDTEAFF. The CDR3 nucleotides are TGTGCCAGCCGCGGAGGGTCAGGGACGTTGGACACTGAAGCTTTCTTT. The chain is built from TRBV27 and TRBJ1-1, with D possibly being TRBD1 (5 bases). V dropped 8 bases and J dropped 3 bases, with 22 bases sitting between them. This CDR3 region has 16 residues. Per germline, CDR1 MNHEY and CDR2 SMNVEV (reference sequence).

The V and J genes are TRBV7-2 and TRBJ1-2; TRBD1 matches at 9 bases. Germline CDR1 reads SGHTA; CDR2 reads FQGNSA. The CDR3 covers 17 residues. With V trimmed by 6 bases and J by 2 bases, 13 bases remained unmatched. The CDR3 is CASSSKLGTGKNYGYTF. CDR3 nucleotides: TGTGCCAGCAGTTCTAAACTCGGGACAGGGAAGAACTATGGCTACACCTTC.

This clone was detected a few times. CDR3 sequence: CASSPRTAYNSPLHF. CDR3 sequence (DNA): TGTGCCAGCAGCCCCAGGACAGCCTATAATTCACCCCTCCACTTT. The chain joins TRBV7-2 to TRBJ1-6, with a weak D call TRBD1 (6 bases). Trimming removed 5 bases at V and 2 bases at J, with 10 bases between. The CDR3 length is 15 residues. Germline V gene sequence: CDR1 SGHTA, CDR2 FQGNSA. The full variable domain, in which reference TRBV7-2 and TRBJ1-6 provide the parts outside the CDR3, is GAGVSQSPSNKVTEKGKDVELRCDPISGHTALYWYRQSLGQGLEFLIYFQGNSAPDKSGLPSDRFSAERTGGSVSTLTIQRTQQEDSAVYLCASSPRTAYNSPLHFGNGTRLTVT.

The CDR3 reads CASSFSGSTYEQYF. As DNA, the CDR3 is TGCGCCAGCAGCTTCTCAGGGTCCACCTACGAGCAGTACTTC. The V and J genes are TRBV5-1 and TRBJ2-7; D possibly corresponds to TRBD1 (5 bases). The length of the CDR3 is 14 residues. Germline CDR1 and CDR2: SGHRS and YFSETQ. Trimming removed 2 bases at V and 2 bases at J, with 11 bases between.

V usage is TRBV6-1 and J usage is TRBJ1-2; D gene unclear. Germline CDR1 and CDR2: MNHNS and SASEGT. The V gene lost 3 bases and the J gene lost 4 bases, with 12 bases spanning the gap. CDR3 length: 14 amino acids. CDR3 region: CASSDLGLGYGYTF. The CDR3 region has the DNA TGTGCCAGCAGTGATCTAGGACTAGGCTATGGCTACACCTTC.

As DNA, the CDR3 is TGTGCCAGCAGTCAGACAGCTTACAATGAGCAGTTCTTC. Its protein is CASSQTAYNEQFF. The chain employs TRBV27 and TRBJ2-1; D possibly corresponds to TRBD1 (5 bases). The V end was cut by 5 bases, the J end by 4 bases, with 9 bases between. The germline gives CDR1 MNHEY, CDR2 SMNVEV (reference sequence). CDR3 length equals 13 residues.

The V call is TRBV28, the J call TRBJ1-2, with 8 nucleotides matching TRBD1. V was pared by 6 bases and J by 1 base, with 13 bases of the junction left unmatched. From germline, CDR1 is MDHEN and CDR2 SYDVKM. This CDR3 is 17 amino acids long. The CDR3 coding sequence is TGTGCCAGCAGACCAACAGGGGGTAAAGGGGTTAACTATGGCTACACCTTC. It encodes CASRPTGGKGVNYGYTF.

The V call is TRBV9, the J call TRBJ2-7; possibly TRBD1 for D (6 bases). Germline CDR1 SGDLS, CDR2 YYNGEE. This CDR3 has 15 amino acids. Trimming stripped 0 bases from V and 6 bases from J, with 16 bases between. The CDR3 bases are TGTGCCAGCAGCGTAGGTCCGACAGGTGGTGGCGAGCAGTACTTC. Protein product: CASSVGPTGGGEQYF.

The CDR3 spells CASSPPSNTDTQYF. CDR3 coding DNA: TGTGCCAGCAGCCCCCCTAGCAATACAGATACGCAGTATTTT. The chain carries TRBV7-2 and TRBJ2-3; D is perhaps TRBD2 (5 bases). Per germline, CDR1 SGHTA and CDR2 FQGNSA. The V end lost 5 bases, the J end lost 3 bases, and 12 bases lay between the germline ends. CDR3 length equals 14 residues.

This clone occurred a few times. The CDR3 nucleotides read TGTGCCTGGAACAACGGACTGGTCTATGGCTACACCTTC. It codes for CAWNNGLVYGYTF. The chain couples TRBV30 to TRBJ1-2; D gene ambiguous. V was trimmed by 4 bases and J by 4 bases, leaving 13 bases between them. The CDR3 has 13 amino acids. The germline V gene encodes CDR1 GTSNPN and CDR2 SVGIG (reference sequence).

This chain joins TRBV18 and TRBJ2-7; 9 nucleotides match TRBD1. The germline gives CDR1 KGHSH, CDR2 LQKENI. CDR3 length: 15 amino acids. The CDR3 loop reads CASGYGGQGINEQYF. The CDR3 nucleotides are TGTGCGAGCGGGTATGGCGGACAGGGGATAAACGAGCAGTACTTC.

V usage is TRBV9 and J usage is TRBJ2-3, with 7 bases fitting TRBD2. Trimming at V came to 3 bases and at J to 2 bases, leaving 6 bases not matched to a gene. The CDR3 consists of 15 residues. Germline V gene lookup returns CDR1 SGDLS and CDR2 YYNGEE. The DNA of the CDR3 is TGTGCCAGCAGCGCGTTGGGGACTACCACAGATACGCAGTATTTT. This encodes CASSALGTTTDTQYF.

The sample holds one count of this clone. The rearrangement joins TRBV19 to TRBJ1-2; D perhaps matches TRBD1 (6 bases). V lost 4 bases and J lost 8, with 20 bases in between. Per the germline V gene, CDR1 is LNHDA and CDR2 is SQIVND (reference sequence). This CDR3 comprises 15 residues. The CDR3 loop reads CASSTKGQWERGYTF. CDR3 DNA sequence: TGTGCCAGTAGTACAAAGGGACAATGGGAGCGAGGCTACACCTTC.

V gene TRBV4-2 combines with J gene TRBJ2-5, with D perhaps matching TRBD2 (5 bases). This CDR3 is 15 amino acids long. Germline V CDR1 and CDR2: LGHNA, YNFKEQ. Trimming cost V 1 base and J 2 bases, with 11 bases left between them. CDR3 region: CASSQVRGKQETQYF. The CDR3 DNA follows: TGTGCCAGCAGCCAAGTTAGAGGGAAACAAGAGACCCAGTACTTC.

CDR3 nucleotides: TGTGCCAGCAGCCAAGAATGGGCGGACACCGGGGAGCTGTTTTTT. It is translated as CASSQEWADTGELFF. This rearrangement joins TRBV14 to TRBJ2-2; no definite D call. Looked up from germline, CDR1 is SGHDN and CDR2 is FVKESK. Trimming cost V 0 bases and J 3 bases, with 8 bases left between them. The CDR3 length is 15 residues.

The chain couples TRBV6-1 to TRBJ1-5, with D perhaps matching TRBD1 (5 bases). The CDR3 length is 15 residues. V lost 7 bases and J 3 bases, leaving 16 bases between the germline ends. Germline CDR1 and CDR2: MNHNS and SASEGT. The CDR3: CASTGSGGANQPQHF. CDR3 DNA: TGTGCCAGCACGGGGTCAGGCGGGGCCAATCAGCCCCAGCATTTT.

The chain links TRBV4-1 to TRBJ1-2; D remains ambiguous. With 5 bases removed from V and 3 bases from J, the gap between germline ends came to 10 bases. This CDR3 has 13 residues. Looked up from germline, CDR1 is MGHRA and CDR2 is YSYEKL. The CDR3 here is CASSEGRDYGYTF. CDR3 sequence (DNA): TGCGCCAGCAGCGAGGGCAGAGACTATGGCTACACCTTC.

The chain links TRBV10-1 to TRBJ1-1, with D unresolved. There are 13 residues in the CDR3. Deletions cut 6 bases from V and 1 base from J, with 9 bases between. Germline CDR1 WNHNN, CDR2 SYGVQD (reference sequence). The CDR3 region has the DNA TGCGCCAGCAGCCCCGGGCCGAACACTGAAGCTTTCTTT. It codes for CASSPGPNTEAFF.

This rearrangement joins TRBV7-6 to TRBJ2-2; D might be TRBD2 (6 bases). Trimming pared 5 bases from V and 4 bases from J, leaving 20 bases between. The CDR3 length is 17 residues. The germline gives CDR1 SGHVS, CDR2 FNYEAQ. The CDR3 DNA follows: TGTGCCAGCAGCCCCTCCCACGGCGGGGTAGGCACCGGGGAGCTGTTTTTT. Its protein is CASSPSHGGVGTGELFF.

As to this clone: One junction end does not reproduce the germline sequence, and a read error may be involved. CDR3 bases: TGTGCCAGCAGTGAAAGTGGCAGGGTTTTT. Amino acid sequence: CASSESGRVF. This chain connects TRBV6-1 to TRBJ1-4; perhaps TRBD1 as D (5 bases). Germline V lookup: CDR1 MNHNS, CDR2 SASEGT. The CDR3 loop spans 10 amino acids.

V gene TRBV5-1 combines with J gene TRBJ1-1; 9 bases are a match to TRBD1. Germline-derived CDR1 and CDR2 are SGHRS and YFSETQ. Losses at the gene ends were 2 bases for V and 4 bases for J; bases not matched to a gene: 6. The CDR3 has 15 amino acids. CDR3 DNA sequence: TGCGCCAGCAGCTTCTCGACAGGGGGTGGCACTGAAGCTTTCTTT. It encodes CASSFSTGGGTEAFF.

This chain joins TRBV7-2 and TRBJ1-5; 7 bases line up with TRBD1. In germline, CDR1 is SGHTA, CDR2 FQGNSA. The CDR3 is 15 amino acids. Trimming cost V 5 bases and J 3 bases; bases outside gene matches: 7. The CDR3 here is CASSPQGTNNQPQHF. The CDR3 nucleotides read TGTGCCAGCAGCCCACAGGGGACGAACAATCAGCCCCAGCATTTT.

The CDR3 bases are TGTGCCAGCAGCTCGGGACAGAACTATGGCTACACCTTC. Its protein product is CASSSGQNYGYTF. This chain links TRBV7-2 with TRBJ1-2, with 7 bases that match TRBD1. This CDR3 comprises 13 residues. Germline assignment: CDR1 SGHTA and CDR2 FQGNSA. The junction had 1 base not matched to a gene; V was cut back by 4 bases and J by 2 bases.